This T cell receptor beta chain emerged from a study of T cells in Graves' hyperthyroidism and ophthalmopathy. The investigators amplified TCR beta CDR3 regions from RNA transcripts. Initially, a first-round RT-PCR of the TCR CDR3 employed the HTBI primer set. MiXCR, run by TCRdb on the multiplex PCR reads, gives a single entry per CDR3 protein. Of under 350,000 distinct CDR3 sequences in the sample, more than 10% were seen once. Per germline, CDR1 MNHEY and CDR2 SMNVEV (reference sequence). CDR3 size: 14 residues. The junction had 5 bases not matched to a gene; V was cut back by 6 bases and J by 3 bases.

The chain is built from TRBV27 and TRBJ1-3; TRBD1 matches at 7 bases. Material for sequencing was blood. This clonotype was obtained from a woman in her thirties with Graves' hyperthyroidism that later progressed to Graves' ophthalmopathy. The CDR3 protein is CASSPTGIGNTIYF. Written as DNA, the CDR3 is TGTGCCAGCAGCCCGACAGGGATTGGAAACACCATATATTTT.